These 2 T cell receptor beta chains originate from one sample sequenced in a study of shared clonotypes between healthy human individuals. TCRdb keeps only in-frame clones here, not all; method: immunoSEQ multiplex PCR. The profile shows around 1.5 million clones, 95% to 99% of them singletons. The sample was naive CD4+ T cells sorted from blood. Subset indicated: CD45RA+ positively selected. These TCRs come from a man aged 25 to 40 in good health.

The chain links TRBV6-5 to TRBJ1-2, with 8 positions matching TRBD1. The V gene's germline CDR1 is MNHEY and CDR2 SVGAGI. V trimming: 6 bases; J trimming: 8 bases; junction bases outside the gene matches: 8. The CDR3 covers 13 residues. The CDR3 loop is CASRQGARIGYTF. CDR3 DNA sequence: TGTGCCAGCAGGCAGGGGGCTCGGATCGGCTACACCTTC.

This chain connects TRBV28 to TRBJ1-2, with 7 nucleotides matching TRBD1. Germline V lookup: CDR1 MDHEN, CDR2 SYDVKM. The trim removed 2 bases at V and 3 bases at J, leaving 3 bases unmatched. The CDR3 is 14 residues long. CDR3 amino acids: CASSLRDSYYGYTF. The DNA for the CDR3 is TGTGCCAGCAGTTTAAGGGACAGCTACTATGGCTACACCTTC.